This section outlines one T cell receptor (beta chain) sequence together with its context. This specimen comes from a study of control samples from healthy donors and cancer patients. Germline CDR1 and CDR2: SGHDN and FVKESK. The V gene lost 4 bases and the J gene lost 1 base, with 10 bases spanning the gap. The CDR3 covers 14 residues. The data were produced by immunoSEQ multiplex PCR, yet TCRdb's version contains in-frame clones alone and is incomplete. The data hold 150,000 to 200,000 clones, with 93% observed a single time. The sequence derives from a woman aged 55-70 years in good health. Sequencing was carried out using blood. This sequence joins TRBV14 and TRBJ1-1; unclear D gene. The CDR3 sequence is CASSRQTGNTEAFF. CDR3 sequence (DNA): TGTGCCAGCAGCCGACAAACTGGGAACACTGAAGCTTTCTTT.